Listed below are T cell receptor beta chains from one sample, sequenced in a study of T cells expressing NK-cell markers. No DNA is given; TCRdb re-called the 5' RACE reads and lists each CDR3 protein once. The table for this sample gives roughly 280,000 distinct CDR3 sequences. Sequenced input: blood T cells: a sorted CD56 or NKG2C T cell subset, CD4+ or CD8+ T cells, or bulk PBMC T cells (not recorded which). The receptors come from a young man in good health. Both conserved end residues are part of each CDR3. Fields, in order: V gene, J gene, CDR3 protein.

>TRBV5-1|TRBJ2-3
CASSLDRSTDTQYF
>TRBV7-9|TRBJ2-2
CASSLDRLVGIGELFF
>TRBV14|TRBJ2-6
CAGRQSGANVLTF
>TRBV10-3|TRBJ2-1
CAISNMGVEQFF
>TRBV7-2|TRBJ2-3
CASSFRLAETSTDTQYF
>TRBV20-1|TRBJ2-2
CSASFQRHGELFF
>TRBV12-3/TRBV12-4|TRBJ2-7
CASRLFPYEQYF
>TRBV12-3/TRBV12-4|TRBJ1-1
CASSYAGQVNTEAFF
>TRBV10-3|TRBJ1-6
CAISESISPSPLHF
>TRBV24-1|TRBJ2-1
CATSETTGTGSYEQFF